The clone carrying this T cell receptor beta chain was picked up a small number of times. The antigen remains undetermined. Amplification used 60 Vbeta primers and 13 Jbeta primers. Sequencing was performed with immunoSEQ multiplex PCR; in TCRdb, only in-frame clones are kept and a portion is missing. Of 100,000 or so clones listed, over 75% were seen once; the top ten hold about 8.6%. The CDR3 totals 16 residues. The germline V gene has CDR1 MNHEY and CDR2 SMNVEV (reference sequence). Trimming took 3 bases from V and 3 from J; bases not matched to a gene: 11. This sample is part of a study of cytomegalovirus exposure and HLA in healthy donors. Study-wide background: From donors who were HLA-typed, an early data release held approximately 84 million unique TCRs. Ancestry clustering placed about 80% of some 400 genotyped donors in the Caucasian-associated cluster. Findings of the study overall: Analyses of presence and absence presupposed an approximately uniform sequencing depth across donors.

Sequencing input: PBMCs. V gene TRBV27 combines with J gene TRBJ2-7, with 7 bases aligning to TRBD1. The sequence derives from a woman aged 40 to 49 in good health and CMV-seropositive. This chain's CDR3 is CASSFLVRQGHYEQYF. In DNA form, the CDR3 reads TGTGCCAGCAGTTTCCTAGTAAGACAGGGCCACTACGAGCAGTACTTC.